Below are 9 T cell receptor beta chains sequenced from a single sample in a study of shared clonotypes between healthy human individuals. This table comes from immunoSEQ multiplex PCR, and its TCRdb copy is limited to in-frame clones, with some not included. This sample has about 2 million clones, with 85% to 95% found just once. Source material: naive CD4+ T cells sorted from blood. As for subset: CD45RA+ positively selected. The receptors originated from a young man in good health.

V is TRBV11-1 and J is TRBJ2-5, with 8 bases lining up with TRBD1. Germline trimming cut 4 bases from V and 0 bases from J; bases unmatched to any gene: 1. Germline CDR1 SGHAT, CDR2 FQDESV (reference sequence). This CDR3 spans 14 amino acids. CDR3 DNA sequence: TGTGCCAGCAGCTCGGACAGGGACCAAGAGACCCAGTACTTC. This gives the protein CASSSDRDQETQYF.

Turning to this clone: Here the CDR3 omits its conserved ending phenylalanine or tryptophan, so a read error is the likely source. No DNA is shown, since the ends of the CDR3 on it are uncertain; the CDR3 is the one TCRdb lists. J is TRBJ1-1 and V is TRBV10-3. Looked up from germline, CDR1 is ENHRY and CDR2 is SYGVKD. The CDR3 adds up to 11 amino acids, both ends counted. This CDR3 is CAISESWRYEL.

This chain joins TRBV28 and TRBJ1-3; TRBD1 matches at 8 bases. V lost 4 bases and J lost 0; bases outside the gene matches: 17. CDR3 length: 20 residues. CDR1 and CDR2 (germline): MDHEN, SYDVKM. This chain's CDR3 is CASSSHGQGQGLVSGNTIYF. The CDR3 DNA reads as TGTGCCAGCAGTTCACATGGACAGGGTCAAGGTCTGGTCTCTGGAAACACCATATATTTT.

V and J are TRBV29-1 and TRBJ1-2, with no clear D. CDR1 is SQVTM, CDR2 ANQGSEA, per germline. The ends were cut back, 7 bases at V and 7 bases at J, with 16 bases in the middle. The CDR3 is made up of 12 amino acids. CDR3 protein: CSAILPRSGYTF. The CDR3 DNA is TGCAGCGCCATTTTACCCCGTAGTGGCTACACCTTC.

The chain joins TRBV23-1 to TRBJ2-7; D tentatively reads TRBD1 or TRBD2 (5 bases each). TRBV23-1 is an open reading frame whose function is uncertain. V gave up 4 bases and J gave up 1 base, with 23 bases separating them. The CDR3 sequence is 18 residues long. CDR3 in DNA: TGCGCCAGCAGTCCCGATTTTTGTCGGGACGGAGATTCCTACGAGCAGTACTTC. Protein product: CASSPDFCRDGDSYEQYF.

J is TRBJ2-4 and V is TRBV30; 8 nucleotides agree with TRBD2. This CDR3 contains 13 residues. Germline values: CDR1 GTSNPN, CDR2 SVGIG (reference sequence). V lost 7 bases to trimming and J lost 3 bases; unmatched junction nucleotides: 5. The CDR3 spells CAFKAGGKNIQYF. CDR3 sequence (DNA): TGTGCCTTTAAGGCGGGGGGCAAAAACATTCAGTACTTC.

The chain employs TRBV6-1 and TRBJ1-1; D gene ambiguous. Trimming took off 1 base at V and 0 bases at J, with 6 bases between the two ends. CDR3 size: 14 residues. Germline V lookup: CDR1 MNHNS, CDR2 SASEGT. The CDR3 DNA reads as TGTGCCAGCAGTGAAGGGGCCATGAACACTGAAGCTTTCTTT. It specifies CASSEGAMNTEAFF.

Notes on this clone: The sample holds other DNA sequences that translate to the same CDR3. The chain combines TRBV18 with TRBJ2-2, with D maybe TRBD2 (6 bases). CDR1 is KGHSH, CDR2 LQKENI, per germline. The ends were cut back, 3 bases at V and 3 bases at J, with 11 bases in the middle. CDR3 length: 15 residues. The CDR3 protein is CASSPSRGDTGELFF. The CDR3 DNA is TGTGCCAGCTCACCGTCTCGCGGGGACACCGGGGAGCTGTTTTTT.

The genes are TRBV9 and TRBJ2-3; D is perhaps TRBD1 or TRBD2 (6 bases each). Germline CDR1 SGDLS, CDR2 YYNGEE. The CDR3 consists of 16 residues. V was shortened by 3 bases and J by 6 bases, with 20 bases between the two germline ends. CDR3 DNA sequence: TGTGCCAGCAGCGCGGGGCACAGGGTGGCGGGGGATACGCAGTATTTT. Its protein is CASSAGHRVAGDTQYF.